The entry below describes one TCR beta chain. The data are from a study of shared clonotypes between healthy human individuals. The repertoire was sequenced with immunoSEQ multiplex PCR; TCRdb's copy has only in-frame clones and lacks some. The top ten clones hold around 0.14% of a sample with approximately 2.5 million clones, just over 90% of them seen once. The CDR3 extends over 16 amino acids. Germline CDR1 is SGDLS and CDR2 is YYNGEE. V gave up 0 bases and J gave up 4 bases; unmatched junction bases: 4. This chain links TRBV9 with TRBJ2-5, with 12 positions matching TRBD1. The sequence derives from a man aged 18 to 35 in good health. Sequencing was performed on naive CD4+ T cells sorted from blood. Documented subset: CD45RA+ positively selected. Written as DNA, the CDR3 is TGTGCCAGCAGCGTAGAGGGACAGGGGGCGCGAGAGACCCAGTACTTC. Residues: CASSVEGQGARETQYF.